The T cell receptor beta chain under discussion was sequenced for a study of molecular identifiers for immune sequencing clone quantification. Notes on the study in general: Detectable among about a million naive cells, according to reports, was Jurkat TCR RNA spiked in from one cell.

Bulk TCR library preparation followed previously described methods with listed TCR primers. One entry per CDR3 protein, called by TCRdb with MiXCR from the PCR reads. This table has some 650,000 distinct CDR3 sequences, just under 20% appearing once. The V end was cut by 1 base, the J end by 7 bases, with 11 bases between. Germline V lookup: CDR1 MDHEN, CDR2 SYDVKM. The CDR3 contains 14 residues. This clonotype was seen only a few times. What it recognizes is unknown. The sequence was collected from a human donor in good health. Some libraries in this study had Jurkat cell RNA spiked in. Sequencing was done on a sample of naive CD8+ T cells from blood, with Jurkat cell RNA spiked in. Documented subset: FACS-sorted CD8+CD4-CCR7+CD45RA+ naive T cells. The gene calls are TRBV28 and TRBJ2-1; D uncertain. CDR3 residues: CASSLSYPGNEQFF. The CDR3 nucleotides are TGTGCCAGCAGTTTATCGTACCCCGGGAATGAGCAGTTCTTC.